This paragraph reports one T cell receptor (beta chain). Its antigen is unidentified. The sample's time point: patch test 2, 6 weeks after DPC sensitization. Indicated treatment: therapeutic diphenylcyclopropenone sensitization with weekly scalp DPC. Blood collection took place prior to placing each patch test. Donation of samples came from alopecia patients who were 18 to 70 years old and suitable for DPC. These data originate in a study of human T cells and chemical hapten exposure. Study observations and caveats: Relative to controls, expanded TCRs formed significantly more large CDR3 similarity clusters.

TCRdb passed the RACE reads through MiXCR, listing each CDR3 protein once. The sample records approximately 84,000 distinct CDR3 sequences, roughly 10% being singletons. This CDR3 has 18 amino acids. Germline CDR1 reads SGHNT; CDR2 reads YENEEA. Deletions cut 0 bases from V and 2 bases from J, with 17 bases between. The sample here was whole blood, taken in connection with sensitization to the hapten diphenylcyclopropenone (DPC). The source of this sequence is a woman aged 30 to 39 with alopecia areata. Some clones in this sample may be carry-over from other donors' samples. The J gene is TRBJ2-1, the V gene TRBV11-3, with D possibly TRBD1 on 7 matching bases. The CDR3 region is CASSLDQGGTVTYNEQFF. CDR3 sequence (DNA): TGTGCCAGCAGCTTAGATCAGGGCGGGACAGTAACCTACAATGAGCAGTTCTTC.